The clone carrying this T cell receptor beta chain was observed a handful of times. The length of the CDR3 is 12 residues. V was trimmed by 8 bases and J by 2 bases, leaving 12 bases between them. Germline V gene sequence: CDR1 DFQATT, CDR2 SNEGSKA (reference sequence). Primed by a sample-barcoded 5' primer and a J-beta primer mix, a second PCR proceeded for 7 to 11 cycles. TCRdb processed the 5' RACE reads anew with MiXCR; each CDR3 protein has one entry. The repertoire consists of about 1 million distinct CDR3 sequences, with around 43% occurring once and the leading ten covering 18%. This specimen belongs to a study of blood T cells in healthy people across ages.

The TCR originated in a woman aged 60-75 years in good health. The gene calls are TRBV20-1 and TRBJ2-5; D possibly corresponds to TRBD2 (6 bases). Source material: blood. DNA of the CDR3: TGCAGTTATGCGGGGACTCAAGAGACCCAGTACTTC. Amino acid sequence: CSYAGTQETQYF.